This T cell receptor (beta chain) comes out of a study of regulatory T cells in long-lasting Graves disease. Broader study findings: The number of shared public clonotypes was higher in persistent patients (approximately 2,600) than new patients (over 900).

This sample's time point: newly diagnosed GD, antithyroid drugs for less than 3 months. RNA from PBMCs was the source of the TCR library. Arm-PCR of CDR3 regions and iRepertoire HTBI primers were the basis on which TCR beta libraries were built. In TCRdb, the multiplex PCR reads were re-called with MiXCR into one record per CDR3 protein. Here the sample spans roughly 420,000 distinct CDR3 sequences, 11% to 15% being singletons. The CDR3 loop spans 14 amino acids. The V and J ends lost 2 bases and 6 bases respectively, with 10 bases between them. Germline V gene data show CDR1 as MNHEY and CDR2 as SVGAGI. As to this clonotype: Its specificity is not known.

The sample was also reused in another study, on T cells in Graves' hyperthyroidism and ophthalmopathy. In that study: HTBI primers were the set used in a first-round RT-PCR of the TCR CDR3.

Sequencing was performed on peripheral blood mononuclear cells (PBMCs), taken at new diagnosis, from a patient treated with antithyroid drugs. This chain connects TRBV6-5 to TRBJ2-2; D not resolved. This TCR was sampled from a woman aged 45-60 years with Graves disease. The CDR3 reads CASSYGGVAGELFF. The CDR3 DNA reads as TGTGCCAGCAGTTACGGTGGGGTGGCCGGGGAGCTGTTTTTT.